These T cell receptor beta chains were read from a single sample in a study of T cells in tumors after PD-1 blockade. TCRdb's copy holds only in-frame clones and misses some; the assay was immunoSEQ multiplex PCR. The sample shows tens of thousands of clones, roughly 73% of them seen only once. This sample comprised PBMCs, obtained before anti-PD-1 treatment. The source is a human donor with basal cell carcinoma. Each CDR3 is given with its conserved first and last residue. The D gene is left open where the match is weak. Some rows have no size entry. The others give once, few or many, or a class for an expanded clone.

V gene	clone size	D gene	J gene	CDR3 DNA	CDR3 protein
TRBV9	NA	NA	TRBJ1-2	TGTGCCAGCAGCGCCCAGGGGAGTGGTGGCTACACCTTC	CASSAQGSGGYTF
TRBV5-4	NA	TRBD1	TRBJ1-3	TGTGCCAGCAGCTTGGGGCAGGGGGCTTCTGGAAACACCATATATTTT	CASSLGQGASGNTIYF
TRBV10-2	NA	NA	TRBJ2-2	TGCGCCAGCAGAATTAGGGAGGCCGGGGAGCTGTTTTTT	CASRIREAGELFF
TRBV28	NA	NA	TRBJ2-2	TGTGCCAGCAGGGACGGAACGCCCGGGGAGCTGTTTTTT	CASRDGTPGELFF
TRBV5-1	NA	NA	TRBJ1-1	TGCGCCAGCAGCTTGGCCTTGGGCAGGGGCACTGAAGCTTTCTTT	CASSLALGRGTEAFF
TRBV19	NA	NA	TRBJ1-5	TGTGCCAGTAGTTCAGGACATTACAATCAGCCCCAGCATTTT	CASSSGHYNQPQHF
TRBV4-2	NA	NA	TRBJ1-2	TGTGCCAGCAGCACTGCAGGTCCTCTCGCTGGCTACACCTTC	CASSTAGPLAGYTF
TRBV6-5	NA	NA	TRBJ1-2	TGTGCCACCCCCCGGGAAGCCCTCGGCTACACCTTC	CATPREALGYTF
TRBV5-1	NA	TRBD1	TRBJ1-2	TGCGCCAGCAGCTTGGGACAGGGGGAGGCCTCTGGCTACACCTTC	CASSLGQGEASGYTF
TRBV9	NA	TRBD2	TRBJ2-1	TGTGCCAGCAGCGTAGGAAATAGCGGGGTATACAATGAGCAGTTCTTC	CASSVGNSGVYNEQFF
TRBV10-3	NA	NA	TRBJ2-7	TGTGCCATCGGGAGAAACTACGAGCAGTACTTC	CAIGRNYEQYF
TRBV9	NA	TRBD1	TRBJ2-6	TGTGCCAGCAGCGTATCCCCGACAGGGGGCCTAGTTGGGGCCAACGTCCTGACTTTC	CASSVSPTGGLVGANVLTF
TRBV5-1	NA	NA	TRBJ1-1	TGCGCCAGCAGCCGAACAGGGTCGAACACTGAAGCTTTCTTT	CASSRTGSNTEAFF
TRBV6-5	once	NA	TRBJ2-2	TGTGCCAGCAGGGACACCGGGGAGCTGTTTTTT	CASRDTGELFF
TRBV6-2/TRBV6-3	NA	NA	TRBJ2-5	TGTGCCAGCACCCCCGGAAGGGCTCTCGAAGAGACCCAGTACTTC	CASTPGRALEETQYF
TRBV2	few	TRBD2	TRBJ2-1	TGTCCCCGCTGTGATGGGTGGGCGGGGGAGGGGAGCTCCTACAATGAGCAGTTCTTC	CPRCDGWAGEGSSYNEQFF
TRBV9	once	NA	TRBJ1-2	TGTGCCAGCAGCGTGTGGGCAGGGCCGGACTATGGCTACACCTTC	CASSVWAGPDYGYTF
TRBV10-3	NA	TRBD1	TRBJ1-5	TGTGCCATCAGTGAATTGGACAGGTCTTTGGATCAGCCCCAGCATTTT	CAISELDRSLDQPQHF
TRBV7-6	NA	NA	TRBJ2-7	TGTGCCAGCAGCTCAGGAGTCGGGGGATCCTCCTACGAGCAGTACTTC	CASSSGVGGSSYEQYF
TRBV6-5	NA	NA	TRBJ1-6	TGTGCCAGCCTCGGTCTGGCAGGGTATTCCCCCCTCCACTTT	CASLGLAGYSPLHF
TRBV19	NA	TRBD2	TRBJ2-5	TGTGCCAGTAGTATCCGTACTAGCGGGAGGGCCGTTGGTGAGACCCAGTACTTC	CASSIRTSGRAVGETQYF
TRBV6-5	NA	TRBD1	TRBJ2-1	TGTGCCAGCAGGGACAGGGAAGGGTCCAATGAGCAGTTCTTC	CASRDREGSNEQFF
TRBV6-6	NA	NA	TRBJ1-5	TGTGCCAGCAGTTTAACCGAAAATCAGCCCCAGCATTTT	CASSLTENQPQHF
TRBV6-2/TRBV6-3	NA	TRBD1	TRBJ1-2	TGTGCCAGCAGTTACTCGGGACAGGTTAACTATGGCTACACCTTC	CASSYSGQVNYGYTF
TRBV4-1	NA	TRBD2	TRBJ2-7	TGCGCCAGCAGCCAAAGGCTAGCGGGAACCTCCTACGAGCAGTACTTC	CASSQRLAGTSYEQYF
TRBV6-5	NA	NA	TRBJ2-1	TGTGCCAGCAGCAGGGGGGAGGTCAATGAGCAGTTCTTC	CASSRGEVNEQFF
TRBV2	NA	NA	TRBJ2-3	TGTGCCAGCAGTGGCTCGCCGGCGGGCACAGATACGCAGTATTTT	CASSGSPAGTDTQYF
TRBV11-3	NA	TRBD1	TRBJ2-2	TGTGCCAGCAGCCTAGGACAGGGTCAGGGCCGGTGGGAGCTGTTTTTT	CASSLGQGQGRWELFF
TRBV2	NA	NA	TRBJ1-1	TGTGCCAGCATTGAGACAAGGTCAGCTTTCTTT	CASIETRSAFF
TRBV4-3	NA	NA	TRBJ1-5	TGCGCCAGCAGCCAAGACTCGAATCAGCCCCAGCATTTT	CASSQDSNQPQHF
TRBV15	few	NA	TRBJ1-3	TGTGCCACCAGCAGAGGACCGACCGTCTCTGGAAACACCATATATTTT	CATSRGPTVSGNTIYF
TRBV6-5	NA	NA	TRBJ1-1	TGTGCCAGCGACTCAACTGCGCGTCAGGGAGCTTTCTTT	CASDSTARQGAFF
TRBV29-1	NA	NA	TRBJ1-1	TGCAGCGTTGAAGGGCGCAGTTCTAAACGGACAGCTTTCTTT	CSVEGRSSKRTAFF
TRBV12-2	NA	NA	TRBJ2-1	TGTGCAAGTCGCTTCTGGCGGGAGGCCAATGAGCAGTTCTTC	CASRFWREANEQFF
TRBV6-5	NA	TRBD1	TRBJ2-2	TGTGCCAGCAGTTTGGCGGACAGGGCCACCGGGGAGCTGTTTTTT	CASSLADRATGELFF
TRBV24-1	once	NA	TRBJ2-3	TGTGCCACCGCCGCTAAGGGGGAGCTCACAAATACGCAGTATTTT	CATAAKGELTNTQYF
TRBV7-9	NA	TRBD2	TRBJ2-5	TGTGCCAGCAGCGCCTCTGGCGGGGGGGCCCTGGAGACCCAGTACTTC	CASSASGGGALETQYF
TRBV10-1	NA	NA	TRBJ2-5	TGCGCCAGCAGTGACCCCCGAGAGACCCAGTACTTC	CASSDPRETQYF
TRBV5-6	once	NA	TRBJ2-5	TGTGCCAGCAGCTTGGAGGTGGGGGGCCAAGAGACCCAGTACTTC	CASSLEVGGQETQYF
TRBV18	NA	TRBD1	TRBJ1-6	TGTGCCAGCTCACCCGGACAGGGGGGCGCACCCCTCCACTTT	CASSPGQGGAPLHF
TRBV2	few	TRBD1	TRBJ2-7	TGTGCCAGCAGTCGGGACAGGGGCGACGAGCAGTACTTC	CASSRDRGDEQYF
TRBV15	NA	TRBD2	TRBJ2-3	TGTGCCACGCAAAAGGGGCTAGCGGGAGCAGCAGATACGCAGTATTTT	CATQKGLAGAADTQYF
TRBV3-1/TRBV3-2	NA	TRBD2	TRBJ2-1	TGTGCCAGCCGTGGTTCGAGCGGGAGTGGTGAGCAGTTCTTC	CASRGSSGSGEQFF
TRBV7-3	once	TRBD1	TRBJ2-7	TGTGCCAGCAGCCGGGGACAGGGACTCCACGAGCAGTACTTC	CASSRGQGLHEQYF
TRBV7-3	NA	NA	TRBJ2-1	TGTGCCAGCAGCAACAGCGCCAGCTACAATGAGCAGTTCTTC	CASSNSASYNEQFF
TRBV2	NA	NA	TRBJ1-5	TGTGCCAGCACAACAGAAGACAATCAGCCCCAGCATTTT	CASTTEDNQPQHF
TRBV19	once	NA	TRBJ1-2	TGTGCCAGTTTGGGGGTTGGCGACTATGGCTACACCTTC	CASLGVGDYGYTF
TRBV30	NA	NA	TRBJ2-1	TGTGCCTGGAGTTTATCGGCCGAACGGTATAATGAGCAGTTCTTC	CAWSLSAERYNEQFF
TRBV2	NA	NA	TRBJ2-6	TGTGCCAGCAAGAGTGGGGCCAACGTCCTGACTTTC	CASKSGANVLTF
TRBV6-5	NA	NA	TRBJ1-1	TGTGCCAGCGAACGTACGGGGAACACTGAAGCTTTCTTT	CASERTGNTEAFF
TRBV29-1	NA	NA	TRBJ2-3	TGCAGCGTTGCTCTTTACGGAACAGCCCAAGAACAGGCTACGCAGTATTTT	CSVALYGTAQEQATQYF
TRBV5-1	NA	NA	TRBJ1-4	TGCGCCAGCAGCGTTCTTCCTCAAGGGGAAAAACTGTTTTTT	CASSVLPQGEKLFF
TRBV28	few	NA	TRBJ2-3	TGTGCCAGCAGACTAGCTTTCGGTCCAGATACGCAGTATTTT	CASRLAFGPDTQYF
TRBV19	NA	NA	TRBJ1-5	TGTGCCAGTAGCAGTACCGTTTTCAATCAGCCCCAGCATTTT	CASSSTVFNQPQHF
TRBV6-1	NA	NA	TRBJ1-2	TGTGCCAGCAGTGAAGCGGGGGAATCGACCTATGGCTACACCTTC	CASSEAGESTYGYTF